This T cell receptor (beta chain) was profiled in a study of identical twins. Findings of the study overall: Within cord blood, abundant beta clonotypes carried fewer insertions, but memory repertoires showed no such trend. Beta out-of-frame sequences showed weaker excess sharing between twins.

The V gene lost 5 bases and the J gene lost 6 bases, with 13 bases spanning the gap. The CDR3 is made up of 14 amino acids. Germline V CDR1 and CDR2: SEHNR, FQNEAQ (reference sequence). This clonotype showed up many times. Its cognate antigen is unknown. cDNA carried unique molecular identifiers, and a universal primer site was added by template switching. TCRdb independently ran MiXCR on the 5' RACE reads; one entry per CDR3 protein. Among 250,000 to 350,000 distinct CDR3 sequences, roughly 9% were seen once, and the ten largest hold approximately 6.5%. Every donor was a healthy Caucasian. The sample also formed part of further work on yellow fever vaccine responses in identical twins.

What was sequenced was CD8+ T cells sorted from blood. This chain joins TRBV7-9 and TRBJ2-2; no reliable D call. This TCR came from a woman aged 18-30 years in good health. The CDR3 sequence is CASSAMLEPGELFF. The CDR3 nucleotides read TGTGCCAGCAGCGCCATGTTAGAGCCCGGGGAGCTGTTTTTT. Using reference TRBV7-9 and TRBJ2-2 for the parts outside the CDR3, the full variable domain is DTGVSQNPRHKITKRGQNVTFRCDPISEHNRLYWYRQTLGQGPEFLTYFQNEAQLEKSRLLSDRFSAERPKGSFSTLEIQRTEQGDSAMYLCASSAMLEPGELFFGEGSRLTVL.